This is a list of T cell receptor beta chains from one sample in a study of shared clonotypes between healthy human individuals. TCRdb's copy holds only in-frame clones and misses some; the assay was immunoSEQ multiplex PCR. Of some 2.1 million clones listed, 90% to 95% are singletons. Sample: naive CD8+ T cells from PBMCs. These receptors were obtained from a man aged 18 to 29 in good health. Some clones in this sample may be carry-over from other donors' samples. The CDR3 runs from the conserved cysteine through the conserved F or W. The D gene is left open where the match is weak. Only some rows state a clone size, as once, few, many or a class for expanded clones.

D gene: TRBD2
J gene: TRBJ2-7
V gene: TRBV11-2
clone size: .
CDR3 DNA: TGTGCCAGCAGCCCCCGGGAGGAGCAGGGAACCTACGAGCAGTACTTC
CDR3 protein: CASSPREEQGTYEQYF

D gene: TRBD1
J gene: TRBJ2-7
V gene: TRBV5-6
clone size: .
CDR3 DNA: TGTGCCAGCAGCCTGACAGGGGTGTCCTACGAGCAGTACTTC
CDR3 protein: CASSLTGVSYEQYF

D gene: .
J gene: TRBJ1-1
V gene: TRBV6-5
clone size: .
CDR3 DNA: TGTGCCAGCAGCCCTATTCGGTCTGAAGCTTTCTTT
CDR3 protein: CASSPIRSEAFF

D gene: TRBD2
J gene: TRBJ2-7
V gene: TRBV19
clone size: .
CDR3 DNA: TGTGCCAGTAGTATGGGTGGCGGACTAGCGGCATACGAGCAGTACTTC
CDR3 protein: CASSMGGGLAAYEQYF

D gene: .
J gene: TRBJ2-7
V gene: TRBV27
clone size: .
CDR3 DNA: TGTGCCAGCAGTTTCTCCTATTACCCATCTGGGGAGCAGTACTTC
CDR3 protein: CASSFSYYPSGEQYF

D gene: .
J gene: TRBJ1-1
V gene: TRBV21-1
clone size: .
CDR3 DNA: TGTGCCAGCAGCAAAGCTGAACAGGGGAACACTGAAGCTTTCTTT
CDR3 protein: CASSKAEQGNTEAFF

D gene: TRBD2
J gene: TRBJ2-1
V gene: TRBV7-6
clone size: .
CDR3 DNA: TGTGCCAGCAGCTCGCCGACTAGCGGGGACAATGAGCAGTTCTTC
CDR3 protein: CASSSPTSGDNEQFF

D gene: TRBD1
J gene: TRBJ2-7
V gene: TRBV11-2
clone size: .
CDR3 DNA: TGTGCCAGCAGCGGGACAGTGCGAGCCTACGAGCAGTACTTC
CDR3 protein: CASSGTVRAYEQYF

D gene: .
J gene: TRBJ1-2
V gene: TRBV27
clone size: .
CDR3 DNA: TGTGCCAGCAGTTTAGGGGGGGGCGCGGGCTACACCTTC
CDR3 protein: CASSLGGGAGYTF

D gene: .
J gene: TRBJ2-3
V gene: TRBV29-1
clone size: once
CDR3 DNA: TGCAGCGCTCGGCCCCGGGGAGCTGGCACAGATACGCAGTATTTT
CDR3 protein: CSARPRGAGTDTQYF

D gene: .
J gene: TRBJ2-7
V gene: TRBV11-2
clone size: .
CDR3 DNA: TGTGCCAGCAGCTTAGACCCTAGCGTCCTATTCTACGAGCAGTACTTC
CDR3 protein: CASSLDPSVLFYEQYF

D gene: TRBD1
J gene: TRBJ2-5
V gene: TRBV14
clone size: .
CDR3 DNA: TGTGCCAGCAGCCAGAGACCTGGACAGGGGGCGCGAGAGACCCAGTACTTC
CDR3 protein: CASSQRPGQGARETQYF

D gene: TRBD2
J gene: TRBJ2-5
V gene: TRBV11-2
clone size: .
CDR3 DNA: TGTGCCAGCAGCTCAAGACTAGCGGGAGAGGTTGAGACCCAGTACTTC
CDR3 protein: CASSSRLAGEVETQYF

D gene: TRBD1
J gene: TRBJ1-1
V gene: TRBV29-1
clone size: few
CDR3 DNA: TGCAGCGTTGAAGATTGGACAGGGAACACTGAAGCTTTCTTT
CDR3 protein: CSVEDWTGNTEAFF

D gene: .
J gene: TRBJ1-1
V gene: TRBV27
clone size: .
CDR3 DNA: TGTGCCAGCAGTCCCAGTAGGCGGCGCGGGAGCGCTGAAGCTTTCTTT
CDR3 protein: CASSPSRRRGSAEAFF

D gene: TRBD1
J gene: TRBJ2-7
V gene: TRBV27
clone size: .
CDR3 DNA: TGTGCCAGCAGCCGAGACAGGGGGGGCTCCTACGAGCAGTACTTC
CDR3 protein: CASSRDRGGSYEQYF

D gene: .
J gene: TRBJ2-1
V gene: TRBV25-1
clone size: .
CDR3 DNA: TGTGCCAGCAGTGAAGGGGTTTTGGGACTCCACTACAATGAGCAGTTCTTC
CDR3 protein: CASSEGVLGLHYNEQFF

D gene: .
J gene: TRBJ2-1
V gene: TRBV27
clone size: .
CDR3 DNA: TGTGCCAGCAGTCCGGACAGTTCCTACAATGAGCAGTTCTTC
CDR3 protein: CASSPDSSYNEQFF

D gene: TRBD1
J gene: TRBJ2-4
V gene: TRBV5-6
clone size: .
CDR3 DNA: TGTGCCAGCAGCTTGACGGGACAGACAAACATTCAGTACTTC
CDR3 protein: CASSLTGQTNIQYF

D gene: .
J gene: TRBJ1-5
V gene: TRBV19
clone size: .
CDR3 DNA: TGTGCCAGTAGTATCCCGTCGGGGAGGTTCAATCAGCCCCAGCATTTT
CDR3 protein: CASSIPSGRFNQPQHF

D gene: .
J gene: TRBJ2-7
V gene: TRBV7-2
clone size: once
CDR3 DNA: TGTGCCAGCAGCTTTTTGGGCAGCTCCTACGAGCAGTACTTC
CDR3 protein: CASSFLGSSYEQYF

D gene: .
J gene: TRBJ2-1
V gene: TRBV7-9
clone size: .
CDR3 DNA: TGTGCCAGCAGTACCGATTGGCGGGAAGGCAATGAGCAGTTCTTC
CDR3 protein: CASSTDWREGNEQFF

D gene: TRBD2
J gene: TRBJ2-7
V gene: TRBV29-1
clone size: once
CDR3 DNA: TGCAGCGTTGTGCTCCTAGCGGGAGCCGCACTATCTGCCTACGAGCAGTACTTC
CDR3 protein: CSVVLLAGAALSAYEQYF

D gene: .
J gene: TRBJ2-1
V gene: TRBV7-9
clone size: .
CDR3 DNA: TGTGCCAGCAGCTTACCGACAGAGAGCTCCTACAATGAGCAGTTCTTC
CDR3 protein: CASSLPTESSYNEQFF

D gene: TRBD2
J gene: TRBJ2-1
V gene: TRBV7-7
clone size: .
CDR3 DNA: TGTGCCAGCAGCTTTAGGCGGGAGTATGAGCAGTTCTTC
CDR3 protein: CASSFRREYEQFF

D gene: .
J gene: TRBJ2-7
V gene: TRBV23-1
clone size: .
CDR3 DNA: TGCGCCAGCAGGGGGACTGCAGCCTACGAGCAGTACTTC
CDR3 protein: CASRGTAAYEQYF

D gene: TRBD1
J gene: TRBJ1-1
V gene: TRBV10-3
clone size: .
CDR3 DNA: TGTGCCATCAGTGAGACTCAGGACAGGGGGAGTAATGAAGCTTTCTTT
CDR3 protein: CAISETQDRGSNEAFF

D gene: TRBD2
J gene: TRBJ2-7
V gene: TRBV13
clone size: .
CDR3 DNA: TGTGCCAGCAGCGCAGGTTCATCCGGGACTAGCGCCTACGAGCAGTACTTC
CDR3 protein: CASSAGSSGTSAYEQYF

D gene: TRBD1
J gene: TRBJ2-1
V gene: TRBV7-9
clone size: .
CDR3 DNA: TGTGCCAGCAGCACCGGACAGGGCTCCTACAATGAGCAGTTCTTC
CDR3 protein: CASSTGQGSYNEQFF

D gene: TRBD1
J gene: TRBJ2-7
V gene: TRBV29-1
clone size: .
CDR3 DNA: TGCAGCGTCACGACAGGGAGCGAGCAGTACTTC
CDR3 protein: CSVTTGSEQYF

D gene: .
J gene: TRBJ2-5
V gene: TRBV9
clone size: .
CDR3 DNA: TGTGCCAGCAGCGAGCACGGTTTGGCAGGGAGCCAAGAGACCCAGTACTTC
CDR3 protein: CASSEHGLAGSQETQYF

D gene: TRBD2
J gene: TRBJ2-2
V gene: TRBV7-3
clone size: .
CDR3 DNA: TGTGCCAGCAGCTTAATTAACCGCGAGGGAGGGCCCGGGGACACCGGGGAGCTGTTTTTT
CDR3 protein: CASSLINREGGPGDTGELFF

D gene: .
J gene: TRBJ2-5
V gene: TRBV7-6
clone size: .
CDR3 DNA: TGTGCCAGCAGCTTAGGATCCCGGGCGGAGACCCAGTACTTC
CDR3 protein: CASSLGSRAETQYF

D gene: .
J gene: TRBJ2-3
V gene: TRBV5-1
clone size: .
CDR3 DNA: TGCGCCAGCAGCCCTACCTTGACAGATACGCAGTATTTT
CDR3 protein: CASSPTLTDTQYF

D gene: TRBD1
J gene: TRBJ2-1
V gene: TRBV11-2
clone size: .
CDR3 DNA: TGTGCCAGCAGCCCACGACAGGGGGCCAGGGGTGAGCAGTTCTTC
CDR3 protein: CASSPRQGARGEQFF

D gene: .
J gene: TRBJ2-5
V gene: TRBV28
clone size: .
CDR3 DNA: TGTGCCAGCAGTTTATCCCTACTGGGGCAGGGAGAGGGAGAGACCCAGTACTTC
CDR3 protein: CASSLSLLGQGEGETQYF

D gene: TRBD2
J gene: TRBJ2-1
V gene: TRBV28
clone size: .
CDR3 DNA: TGTGCCAGCAGTTCGGCCCTAGCGGGAGTTTACAATGAGCAGTTCTTC
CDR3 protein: CASSSALAGVYNEQFF

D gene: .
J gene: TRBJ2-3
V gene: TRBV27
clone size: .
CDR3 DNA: TGTGCCACTCATTCAGATACGCAGTATTTT
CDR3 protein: CATHSDTQYF

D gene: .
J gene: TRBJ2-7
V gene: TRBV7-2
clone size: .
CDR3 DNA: TGTGCCAGCAGCTTAAACCCTTGGGCTATCTCGGGCGAGCAGTACTTC
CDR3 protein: CASSLNPWAISGEQYF

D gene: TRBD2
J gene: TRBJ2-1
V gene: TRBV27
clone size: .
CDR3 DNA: TGTGCCAGCAGTTTATCCCCCGGACTAGCCTACAATGAGCAGTTCTTC
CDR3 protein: CASSLSPGLAYNEQFF

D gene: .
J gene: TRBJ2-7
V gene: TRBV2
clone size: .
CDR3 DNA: TGTGCCAGCAGTGAAAGGTTGGCCGACTACGAGCAGTACTTC
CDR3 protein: CASSERLADYEQYF

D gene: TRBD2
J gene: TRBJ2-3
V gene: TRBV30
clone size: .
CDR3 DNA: TGTGCCTGGACCTTAGCGGGACCCACAGATACGCAGTATTTT
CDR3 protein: CAWTLAGPTDTQYF

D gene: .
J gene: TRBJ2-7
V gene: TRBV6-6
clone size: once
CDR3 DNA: TGTGCCAGCAGCACCCTCAATGGGGGAGACGAGCAGTACTTC
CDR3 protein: CASSTLNGGDEQYF

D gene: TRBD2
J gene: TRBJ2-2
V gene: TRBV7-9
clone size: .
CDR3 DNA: TGTGCCAGCAGCACCTCTAGCGGGAGGGCCGGTCCCCCCGGGGAGCTGTTTTTT
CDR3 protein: CASSTSSGRAGPPGELFF

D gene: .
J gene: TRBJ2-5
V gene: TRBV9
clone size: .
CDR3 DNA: TGTGCCAGCAGCGAAACCCAAGAGACCCAGTACTTC
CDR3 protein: CASSETQETQYF

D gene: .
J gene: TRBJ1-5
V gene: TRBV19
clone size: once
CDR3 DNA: TGTGCCAGTAGTATAGCTCGGACTCCTAGGGGACAGCCCCAGCATTTT
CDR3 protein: CASSIARTPRGQPQHF